This T cell receptor beta chain derives from a study of T cells in Graves' hyperthyroidism and ophthalmopathy. This clonotype showed up just a few times. The antigen remains unidentified. TCR beta CDR3 region amplification was performed from RNA transcripts. A set of HTBI primers served as the primers for a first-round RT-PCR of the TCR CDR3. TCRdb re-analysed the multiplex PCR reads in MiXCR, keeping a single row per CDR3 protein. The repertoire holds fewer than 350,000 distinct CDR3 sequences, with 18% as singletons. The definition of stable Graves' hyperthyroidism was no ophthalmopathy progression within 18 months. Study outcomes and limitations: Blood samples included most of the expanded thyroid clonotypes exceeding 0.001.

There are 12 residues in the CDR3. The V and J ends lost 5 bases and 6 bases respectively, with 10 bases between them. Germline values: CDR1 MNHEY, CDR2 SVGAGI. The J gene is TRBJ1-1, the V gene TRBV6-5; the D is unclear. Specimen: blood. This clonotype originated in a woman aged 45-65 years with Graves' hyperthyroidism. CDR3 residues: CASSNRISEAFF. As DNA, the CDR3 is TGTGCCAGCAGTAACCGAATCTCTGAAGCTTTCTTT.